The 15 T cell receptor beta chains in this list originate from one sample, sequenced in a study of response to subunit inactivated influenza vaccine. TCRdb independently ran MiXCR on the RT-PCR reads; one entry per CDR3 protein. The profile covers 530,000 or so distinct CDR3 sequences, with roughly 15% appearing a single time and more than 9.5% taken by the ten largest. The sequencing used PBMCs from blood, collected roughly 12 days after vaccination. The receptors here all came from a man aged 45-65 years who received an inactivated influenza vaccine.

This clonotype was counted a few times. For the CDR3, the DNA is TGTGCCAGCAGTCAAGAGACAGCCCCGGAGGGGACAGATACGCAGTATTTT. Translation gives CASSQETAPEGTDTQYF. The chain joins TRBV28 to TRBJ2-3; D possibly corresponds to TRBD2 (6 bases). This CDR3 comprises 17 residues. Deletions cut 5 bases from V and 3 bases from J, with 21 bases between. The germline V gene encodes CDR1 MDHEN and CDR2 SYDVKM.

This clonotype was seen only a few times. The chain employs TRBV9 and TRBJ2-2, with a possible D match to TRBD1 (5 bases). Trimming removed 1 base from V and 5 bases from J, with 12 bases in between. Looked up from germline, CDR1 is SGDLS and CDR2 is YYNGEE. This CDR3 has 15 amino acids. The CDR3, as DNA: TGTGCCAGCAGCGTATTTTCAGGGCAGACCGGGGAGCTGTTTTTT. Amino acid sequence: CASSVFSGQTGELFF.

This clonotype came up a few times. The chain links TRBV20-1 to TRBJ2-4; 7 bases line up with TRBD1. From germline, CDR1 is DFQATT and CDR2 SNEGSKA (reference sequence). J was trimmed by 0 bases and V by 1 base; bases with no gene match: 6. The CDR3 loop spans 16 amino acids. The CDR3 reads CSARVGQFLAKNIQYF. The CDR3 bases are TGCAGTGCTAGAGTGGGACAGTTTCTAGCCAAAAACATTCAGTACTTC.

The CDR3 loop reads CASSADPNTGELFF. CDR3 DNA: TGTGCCAGCAGCGCCGACCCGAACACCGGGGAGCTGTTTTTT. The genes are TRBV9 and TRBJ2-2; the D is unclear. The V gene lost 3 bases and the J gene lost 0 bases, with 6 bases spanning the gap. The germline gives CDR1 SGDLS, CDR2 YYNGEE. This CDR3 is built from 14 residues.

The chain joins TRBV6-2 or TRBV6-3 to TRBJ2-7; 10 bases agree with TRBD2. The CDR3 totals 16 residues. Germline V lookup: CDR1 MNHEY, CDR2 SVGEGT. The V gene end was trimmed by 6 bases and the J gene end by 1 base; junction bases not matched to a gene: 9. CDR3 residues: CASRRPGTSVSYEQYF. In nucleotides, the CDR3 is TGTGCCAGCAGACGCCCCGGGACTAGCGTTTCCTACGAGCAGTACTTC.

The CDR3 protein is CASSQRGSRDTQYF. The CDR3 nucleotides read TGTGCCAGCAGCCAACGGGGGTCACGGGATACGCAGTATTTT. The rearrangement links TRBV11-3 to TRBJ2-3, with D tentatively TRBD2 (6 bases). The CDR3 contains 14 residues. V was shortened by 5 bases and J by 6 bases, with 15 bases between the two germline ends. CDR1 and CDR2 from the germline V gene are SGHNT and YENEEA.

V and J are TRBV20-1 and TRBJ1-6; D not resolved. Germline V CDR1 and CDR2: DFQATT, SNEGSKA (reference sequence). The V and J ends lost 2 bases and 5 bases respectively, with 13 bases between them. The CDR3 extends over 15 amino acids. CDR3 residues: CSARRAGSNNSPLHF. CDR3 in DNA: TGCAGTGCTAGAAGGGCGGGCAGCAATAATTCACCCCTCCACTTT.

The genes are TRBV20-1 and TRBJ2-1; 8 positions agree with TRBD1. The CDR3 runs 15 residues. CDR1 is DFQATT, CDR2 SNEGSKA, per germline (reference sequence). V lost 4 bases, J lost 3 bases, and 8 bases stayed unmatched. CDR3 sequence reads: CSATSRQGHYNEQFF. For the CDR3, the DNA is TGCAGTGCTACCTCCAGACAGGGGCACTACAATGAGCAGTTCTTC.

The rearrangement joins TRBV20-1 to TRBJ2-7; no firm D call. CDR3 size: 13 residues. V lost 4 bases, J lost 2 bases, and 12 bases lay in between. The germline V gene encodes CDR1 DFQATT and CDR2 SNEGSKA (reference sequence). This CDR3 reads CSATQTGPYEQYF. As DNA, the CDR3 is TGCAGTGCTACCCAGACTGGCCCCTACGAGCAGTACTTC.

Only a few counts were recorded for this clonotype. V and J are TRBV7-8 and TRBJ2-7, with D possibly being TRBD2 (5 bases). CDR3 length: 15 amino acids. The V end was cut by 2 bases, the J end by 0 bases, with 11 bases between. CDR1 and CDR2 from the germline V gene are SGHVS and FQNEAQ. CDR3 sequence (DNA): TGTGCCAGCAGCTTATCGAGGGAGAGCTCCTACGAGCAGTACTTC. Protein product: CASSLSRESSYEQYF. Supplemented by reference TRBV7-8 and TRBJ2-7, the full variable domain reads GAGVSQSPRYKVAKRGQDVALRCDPISGHVSLFWYQQALGQGPEFLTYFQNEAQLDKSGLPSDRFFAERPEGSVSTLKIQRTQQEDSAVYLCASSLSRESSYEQYFGPGTRLTVT.

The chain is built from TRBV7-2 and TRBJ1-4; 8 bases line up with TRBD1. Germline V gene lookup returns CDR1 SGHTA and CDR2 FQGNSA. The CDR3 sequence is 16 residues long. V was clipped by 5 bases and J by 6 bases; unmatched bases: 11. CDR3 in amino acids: CASSRRQGTRDEKLFF. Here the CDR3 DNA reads TGTGCCAGCAGCCGAAGACAGGGGACAAGAGATGAAAAACTGTTTTTT.

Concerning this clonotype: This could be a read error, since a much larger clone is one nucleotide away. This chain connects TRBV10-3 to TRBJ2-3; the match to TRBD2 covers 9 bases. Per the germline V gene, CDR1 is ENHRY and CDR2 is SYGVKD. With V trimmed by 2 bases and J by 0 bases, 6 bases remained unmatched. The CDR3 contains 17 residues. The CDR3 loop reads CAISEDERGESTDTQYF. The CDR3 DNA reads TGTGCCATCAGTGAGGACGAGCGGGGGGAAAGCACAGATACGCAGTATTTT.

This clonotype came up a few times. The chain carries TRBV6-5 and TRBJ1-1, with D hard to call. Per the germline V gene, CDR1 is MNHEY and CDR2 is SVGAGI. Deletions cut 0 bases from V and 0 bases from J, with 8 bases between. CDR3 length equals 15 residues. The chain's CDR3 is CASSYSITMNTEAFF. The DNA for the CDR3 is TGTGCCAGCAGTTACTCGATTACAATGAACACTGAAGCTTTCTTT.

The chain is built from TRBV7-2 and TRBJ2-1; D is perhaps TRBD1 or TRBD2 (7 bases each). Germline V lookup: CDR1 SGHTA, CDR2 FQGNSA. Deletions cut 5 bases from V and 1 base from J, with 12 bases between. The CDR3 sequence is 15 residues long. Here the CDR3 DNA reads TGTGCCAGCAGCGTGCAGGGGGGGTCCTACAATGAGCAGTTCTTC. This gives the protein CASSVQGGSYNEQFF.

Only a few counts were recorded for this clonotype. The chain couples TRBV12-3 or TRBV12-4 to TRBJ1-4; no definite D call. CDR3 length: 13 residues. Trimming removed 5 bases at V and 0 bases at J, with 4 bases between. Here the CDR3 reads CASSQTTNEKLFF. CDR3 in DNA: TGTGCCAGCAGTCAGACAACTAATGAAAAACTGTTTTTT.